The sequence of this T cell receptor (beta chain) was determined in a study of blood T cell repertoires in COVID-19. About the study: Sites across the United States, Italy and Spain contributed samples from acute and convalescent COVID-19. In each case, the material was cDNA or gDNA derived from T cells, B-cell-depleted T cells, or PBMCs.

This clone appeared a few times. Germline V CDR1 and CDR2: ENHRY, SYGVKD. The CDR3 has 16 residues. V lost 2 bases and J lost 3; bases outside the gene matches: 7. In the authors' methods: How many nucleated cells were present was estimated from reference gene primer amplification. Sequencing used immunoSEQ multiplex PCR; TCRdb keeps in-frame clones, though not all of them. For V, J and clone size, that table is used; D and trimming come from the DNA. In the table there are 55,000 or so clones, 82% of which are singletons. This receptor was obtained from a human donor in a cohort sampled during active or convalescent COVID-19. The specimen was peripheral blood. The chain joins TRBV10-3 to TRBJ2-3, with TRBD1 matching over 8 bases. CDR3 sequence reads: CAISEPGTGPTDTQYF. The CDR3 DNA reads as TGTGCCATCAGTGAGCCCGGGACAGGCCCTACAGATACGCAGTATTTT.